The 16 T cell receptor beta chains reported below all come from one sample, sequenced in a study of T cells in localized non-small cell lung cancer. This table comes from immunoSEQ multiplex PCR, and its TCRdb copy is limited to in-frame clones, with some not included. The data contain 48,000 or so clones, around 77% of them singletons. The sequencing used peripheral blood, collected before any cancer treatment. The receptors were gathered from a man aged 35 to 70 with stage I squamous cell lung carcinoma.

V gene TRBV30 combines with J gene TRBJ1-2; TRBD1 aligns across 8 bases. J lost 8 bases, V lost 1 base, and 3 bases had no gene match. CDR3 length: 12 amino acids. Germline-derived CDR1 and CDR2 are GTSNPN and SVGIG (reference sequence). The CDR3 protein is CAWSAGQGGYTF. The CDR3 DNA reads TGTGCCTGGAGTGCCGGACAGGGCGGCTACACCTTC.

The V gene is TRBV19, the J gene TRBJ1-2; D call uncertain. Trimming removed 8 bases at V and 8 bases at J, with 21 bases between. The CDR3 is made up of 14 amino acids. CDR1 and CDR2 from the germline V gene are LNHDA and SQIVND (reference sequence). In DNA form, the CDR3 reads TGTGCCAGTTCCCGCCCCGTTCGGGGTTTAGGCTACACCTTC. Protein: CASSRPVRGLGYTF.

This clone turned up a few times. The chain uses TRBV6-6 and TRBJ1-5; 9 nucleotides line up with TRBD1. CDR1 MNHNY and CDR2 SVGAGI come from the germline V gene (reference sequence). J lost 4 bases, V lost 6 bases, and 1 base had no gene match. There are 13 residues in the CDR3. CDR3 DNA: TGTGCCAGCAGAGGACAGGGGAATCAGCCCCAGCATTTT. It codes for CASRGQGNQPQHF.

The chain couples TRBV7-9 to TRBJ1-2; D not certain. The V and J ends lost 1 base and 6 bases respectively, with 24 bases between them. This CDR3 spans 18 amino acids. Germline values: CDR1 SEHNR, CDR2 FQNEAQ (reference sequence). This CDR3 reads CASSLDFILQKALNGYTF. The CDR3 DNA sequence: TGTGCCAGCAGCTTAGACTTCATACTACAGAAAGCTTTAAATGGCTACACCTTC.

This chain joins TRBV2 and TRBJ2-3; 8 nucleotides match TRBD1. Germline CDR1 is SNHLY and CDR2 is FYNNEI. The V and J ends lost 6 bases and 2 bases, in that order; junction bases with no gene match: 4. The CDR3 extends over 14 amino acids. The DNA for the CDR3 is TGTGCCAGCAGCCGGGACAGGACCACAGATACGCAGTATTTT. Translating it yields CASSRDRTTDTQYF.

J is TRBJ2-6 and V is TRBV11-2; D call uncertain. The CDR3 consists of 15 residues. V shed 0 bases and J shed 0 bases, with 3 bases lying between them. Germline V CDR1 and CDR2: SGHAT, FQNNGV. In DNA, the CDR3 is TGTGCCAGCAGCTTAGAGAGCTCTGGGGCCAACGTCCTGACTTTC. This codes for CASSLESSGANVLTF.

The V and J genes are TRBV7-9 and TRBJ2-2; 7 bases align to TRBD1. This CDR3 is 16 amino acids long. Germline lookup yields CDR1 SEHNR and CDR2 FQNEAQ (reference sequence). Trimming at V came to 5 bases and at J to 1 base, leaving 7 bases not matched to a gene. The CDR3 sequence is CASSPPGGRNTGELFF. CDR3 in DNA: TGTGCCAGCAGCCCCCCAGGGGGAAGGAACACCGGGGAGCTGTTTTTT.

This clone occurred a few times. The gene calls are TRBV5-8 and TRBJ2-7; no clear D gene. The V gene lost 2 bases and the J gene lost 3 bases, with 15 bases spanning the gap. The CDR3 runs to 15 residues. Germline values: CDR1 SGHTS, CDR2 YDEGEE. In DNA form, the CDR3 reads TGTGCCAGCAGCTTTAGGGTGCGACCCCGCTACGAGCAGTACTTC. Its translation: CASSFRVRPRYEQYF.

V is TRBV6-5 and J is TRBJ2-3; possibly TRBD2 for D (5 bases). Germline-derived CDR1 and CDR2 are MNHEY and SVGAGI. V dropped 2 bases and J dropped 4 bases, with 13 bases sitting between them. The CDR3 has 15 amino acids. The CDR3 region has the DNA TGTGCCAGCAGTTACACCTCTACACTAGCAGATACGCAGTATTTT. It is translated as CASSYTSTLADTQYF.

The chain links TRBV28 to TRBJ1-5, with TRBD1 as a possible D gene (5 bases). The CDR3 runs to 19 residues. V gave up 3 bases and J gave up 3 bases, with 24 bases separating them. The V gene's germline CDR1 is MDHEN and CDR2 SYDVKM. The CDR3 nucleotides read TGTGCCAGCAGTTTGGGTCGGTTGAGGGGCGTTAGGGCCAATCAGCCCCAGCATTTT. This sequence encodes CASSLGRLRGVRANQPQHF.

V is TRBV10-3 and J is TRBJ1-1; TRBD1 aligns across 7 bases. Germline CDR1 is ENHRY and CDR2 is SYGVKD. This CDR3 region has 16 residues. V shed 0 bases, J shed 3 bases, and the junction held 7 bases outside the gene matches. CDR3 sequence: CAISESKGRGDTEAFF. The CDR3 DNA reads as TGTGCCATCAGTGAGTCGAAGGGCAGGGGGGACACTGAAGCTTTCTTT.

V usage is TRBV19 and J usage is TRBJ1-5; 7 bases line up with TRBD1. This CDR3 is built from 17 residues. The J segment lost 3 bases and the V segment lost 5 bases, leaving 13 bases of the junction unmatched. CDR1 and CDR2 (germline): LNHDA, SQIVND (reference sequence). The CDR3, as DNA: TGTGCCAGTAGTGCCCCTAGGGGGCAGGCCCCCAATCAGCCCCAGCATTTT. It codes for CASSAPRGQAPNQPQHF.

The genes are TRBV19 and TRBJ1-5, with D possibly TRBD1 on 6 matching bases. Per germline, CDR1 LNHDA and CDR2 SQIVND (reference sequence). The CDR3 runs to 15 residues. The V end lost 0 bases, the J end lost 4 bases, and 10 bases lay between the germline ends. CDR3 region: CASSIDRGLNQPQHF. CDR3 nucleotide sequence: TGTGCCAGTAGTATAGACAGGGGATTAAATCAGCCCCAGCATTTT. Full variable domain (remainder filled in from reference TRBV19 and TRBJ1-5): DGGITQSPKYLFRKEGQNVTLSCEQNLNHDAMYWYRQDPGQGLRLIYYSQIVNDFQKGDIAEGYSVSREKKESFPLTVTSAQKNPTAFYLCASSIDRGLNQPQHFGDGTRLSIL.

The chain uses TRBV4-3 and TRBJ1-6; 7 bases are a match to TRBD1. Germline loops: CDR1 LGHNA, CDR2 YSLEER. The CDR3 spans 16 residues. V lost 5 bases to trimming and J lost 9 bases; unmatched junction nucleotides: 13. DNA of the CDR3: TGCGCCAGCAGCGACATAGGACAGGCCCGTAGTTCACCCCTCCACTTT. This encodes CASSDIGQARSSPLHF.

The chain is built from TRBV19 and TRBJ1-1; D gene unclear. With 3 bases removed from V and 6 bases from J, the gap between germline ends came to 11 bases. The CDR3 consists of 13 residues. Germline assignment: CDR1 LNHDA and CDR2 SQIVND (reference sequence). The CDR3 reads CASSMRDIAEAFF. CDR3 DNA: TGTGCCAGTAGTATGAGGGATATAGCTGAAGCTTTCTTT.

The chain combines TRBV28 with TRBJ2-1; no clear D gene. Trimming took off 5 bases at V and 4 bases at J, with 6 bases between the two ends. The CDR3 contains 12 residues. Germline assignment: CDR1 MDHEN and CDR2 SYDVKM. The CDR3 loop reads CASSIRYNEQFF. DNA of the CDR3: TGTGCCAGCAGTATACGATACAATGAGCAGTTCTTC.